The table lists the clone carrying this T cell receptor beta chain with a few counts. Its cognate antigen is unknown. The whole isolated RNA underwent reverse transcription, so sequencing captured expressed TCRB transcripts. TCRdb's table, derived via immunoSEQ multiplex PCR, lists solely in-frame clones and lacks some. The sample shows more than 300,000 clones, roughly 12% of them seen only once. The data were taken from a study of beta chain features in type 1 diabetes. General study findings and limits: For type 1 diabetes patients, VDJ junctions showed fewer insertions and more deletions. These data did not resolve whether HLA type affects TCRB rearrangement.

The CDR3 runs 13 residues. Looked up from germline, CDR1 is LNHDA and CDR2 is SQIVND (reference sequence). The V segment lost 4 bases and the J segment 6 bases; nucleotides outside the gene matches: 0. The source is a man aged 18-30 years in good health. This chain uses TRBV19 with TRBJ2-2; TRBD2 matches 9 bases. The sequencing input was naive CD4+ T cells from blood. CDR3 DNA sequence: TGTGCCAGTAGTAGCGGGAGGGCCGGGGAGCTGTTTTTT. This encodes CASSSGRAGELFF.